The clone carrying this T cell receptor beta chain was recorded many times. The CDR3 spans 12 residues. Germline values: CDR1 ENHRY, CDR2 SYGVKD. The J segment lost 4 bases and the V segment lost 6 bases, leaving 2 bases of the junction unmatched. This sample is part of a study of glioma-infiltrating T cells. Amplification of TCR alpha and beta CDR3 regions from RNA used iRepertoire nested multiplex PCR. TCRdb reprocessed the multiplex PCR reads via MiXCR and lists one record per CDR3 protein. Among around 390,000 distinct CDR3 sequences, approximately 42% were seen once, and the ten largest hold more than 10%.

Sequencing was performed on glioma tissue, nonneoplastic brain tissue, or PBMCs (not recorded which). This clonotype was obtained from a human donor with low-grade glioma or glioblastoma, undergoing nonglioma brain surgery, or in good health (not recorded which). The V call is TRBV10-3, the J call TRBJ2-7; TRBD1 matches at 8 bases. CDR3 sequence (DNA): TGTGCCATCAGGGACAGGGAGTACGAGCAGTACTTC. Translated, it gives CAIRDREYEQYF.